This T cell receptor beta chain came from a study of cytomegalovirus exposure and HLA in healthy donors (dated by TCRdb to about 2017). With respect to the entire study: According to an earlier analysis of a few hundred of the donors, about 190 million T cells yielded 95 million to 140 million unique TCR beta sequences and roughly 280 Gb of sequence data. An early release that covered roughly 600 HLA-typed donors contained around 300 gigabases of sequencing data and 70 million to 100 million unique TCR sequences. Of the 398 genotyped donors, less than 85% were placed in the genetic ancestry cluster associated with self-reported Caucasian donors. The study aimed to test whether signatures of past pathogen exposure could be identified by cataloging public T cell receptors. Using immunosequencing, the study profiled T cell repertoires from 500 to 800 subjects and related those repertoires to cytomegalovirus serostatus. Along with the approximately 670-subject first cohort, a separate validation cohort of over a hundred different subjects was used. High-throughput TCR immunosequencing, statistical association of individual TCRs with disease status, and machine learning were combined to predict cytomegalovirus infection status. In a later analysis, previously published TCR beta repertoires from about 670 donors were re-analyzed and high-resolution HLA genotyping was added so that TCR occurrence patterns could be studied. Rather than using new phenotypic data, the later analysis identified candidate immune exposures from TCR beta sequences and from how often those sequences occurred across donors. An earlier analysis of more than 450 of the donors used high-throughput TCR beta sequencing to judge whether each TCR beta V gene segment behaved as functional or pseudogenic. Donor age, sex, ethnicity and CMV serostatus were compiled together with the repertoire data. A later genetic analysis took genome-wide SNP genotypes for about 55% of the 666 donors and used that subset as a discovery cohort. Every repertoire in the discovery cohort had been generated on one and the same sequencing platform. Both class I and class II loci were covered by HLA typing, at four-digit resolution. The number of typed donors differed by locus: roughly 629-640 for A, B, C, DRB1 and DQB1; 500 to 550 for DQA1; some 590 for DPA1; and 400 to 480 for DPB1. Roughly 5 DR-DQ haplotypes were handled as single units for association and clustering, since linkage in the cohort was strong. On average, 235,054 unique TCR beta nucleotide sequences were sequenced per donor among fewer than 500 genotyped donors of the cohort, with roughly 18% of those sequences being non-productive. Study-wide conclusions, independent of this receptor: A later analysis reported that several top co-occurrence clusters appeared linked to parvovirus B19, influenza, CMV and Epstein-Barr virus. Some IMGT-functional V segments, including TRBV6-2 and TRBV6-3, could not be told apart with the 87-base-pair reads, so those segments were excluded. In a later genetic analysis, a missense DCLRE1C variant was associated with V-gene and J-gene trimming of TCR beta chains, and the association was replicated in an independent cohort. According to the authors, the approach could potentially be generalized to other disease states and immunological phenotypes. In a later analysis, most CMV-associated TCR beta chains were found to appear HLA-restricted, with HLA associations seemingly driven largely by CMV exposure. Because HLA typing was unavailable for some donors at each locus, only the typed subset was used in association tests. CMV serostatus was the only immune exposure information available for the cohort. In an earlier analysis of more than 450 of the donors, most TCR beta V segments were observed in productive rearrangements about 87% or about 30% of the time, broadly matching IMGT annotations. A later genetic analysis reported fewer N-insertions in productive TCRs among donors in an Asian-associated ancestry cluster than the roughly 700-donor mean. A further reported finding was that TCR beta sequences accurately predicted the HLA-A and HLA-B alleles for most subjects in the first cohort. The sequencing pipeline was judged likely to have produced a cluster of highly shared sequence variants as a technical artifact. Because counts were too low, some 17 rarely observed V segments, including chromosome 9 orphons, were excluded from the earlier analysis of 500 to 700 of the donors. Linkage disequilibrium might explain the correlated functional status among segregating V segments, but an unknown experimental factor could not be excluded. A later analysis found that TCR association rates varied across HLA loci, with DRB1 alleles showing the most associated TCRs and HLA-C alleles the fewest. Sequencing depth was assumed to be roughly uniform across donors in the presence/absence analyses, though that assumption may not hold. In a later analysis, HLA-associated TCR beta chains were found to be more clonally expanded and to have lower generation probabilities than equally common non-associated chains. In vitro tests confirmed that a few of the cytomegalovirus-associated TCR beta chains recognize cytomegalovirus antigens. A total of roughly 160 TCR beta chains were listed by the study as associated with cytomegalovirus. The cohort was sequenced for TCR beta chains only, and without alpha or paired-chain data the features that could be detected were limited. Specific HLA alleles were associated with 18,000 or so TCR beta sequences at a false discovery rate of 0.05 in a later analysis. The classifier was reported to diagnose cytomegalovirus status with high specificity and sensitivity in both the original and validation cohorts. Most TCR sequences were seen in very few donors, while some public TCRs were found in many individuals. Strong co-occurrence of HLA alleles, especially DR and DQ, made assigning TCR associations to individual alleles difficult.

Libraries were constructed by the immunoSEQ multiplex PCR assay. A mixture of 60 forward primers for TCR Vbeta segments and 13 reverse primers for TCR Jbeta segments was used in the multiplex PCR. The CDR3 region of rearranged TCR beta genes was amplified from genomic DNA with a multiplex PCR assay. Amplified TCR beta libraries were sequenced as 87-base-pair reads on the Illumina HiSeq System. In the paper's pipeline: Across the roughly 700 repertoires, a later analysis counted 78 million or so unique TCR beta chains, roughly 11 million of which were shared by at least two donors. A nearest-neighbor algorithm error-corrected the raw reads and collapsed the reads into unique sequences, merging closely related sequences to remove PCR and sequencing errors. CDR3 sequences were aligned to IMGT reference sequences to assign V, D and J gene segments. For a sequence to be retained, a match of at least six nucleotides to both a V gene segment and a J gene segment was required. Rearrangements were called productive when the CDR3 lacked stop codons and stayed in frame with V and J; all others were non-productive. Following IMGT convention, CDR3 was defined as the stretch from the second conserved V-encoded cysteine up to the conserved J-encoded phenylalanine. The earlier analysis of 587 of the donors excluded sequences that lacked an unambiguous match to a single V gene segment. An earlier analysis of 500 to 600 of the donors classified V segments as functional when productive rearrangements were above 56.7% and as segregating when the standard deviation between donors was above 5%. A statistical classification framework was developed to diagnose cytomegalovirus status using the catalog of TCR beta chain sequences. In a later analysis, V and J genes were assigned by comparing TCR nucleotide sequences against IMGT/GENE-DB human TR gene sequences. In a later analysis, CDR3 sequences and most-parsimonious VDJ recombination scenarios were assigned using the TCRdist pipeline. In a later analysis, each TCR beta chain was defined by its CDR3 amino acid sequence together with its V-gene family, and reads lacking a unique V-gene family were excluded. A later analysis removed 550 to 650 highly shared, low-generation-probability nucleotide sequences to deal with suspected cross-contamination and a sequencing artifact. In a later analysis, a clonal expansion index was calculated for each public chain from normalized within-repertoire ranks of inferred template counts. In a later analysis, generation probabilities were computed with a VDJ recombination model fitted to out-of-frame rearrangements, and the resulting probabilities were checked against IGoR. Hypergeometric tests were used in a later analysis to score TCR-TCR, TCR-HLA and TCR-CMV co-occurrence, with a repertoire-size bias correction applied to the TCR pairs. To estimate false discovery rates, a later analysis permuted the HLA or CMV assignments 20 times. A later analysis grouped co-occurring TCRs with DBSCAN, adding TCRdist sequence similarity when clustering within HLA-allele-positive subsets. Repertoires with fewer than 30,000 or more than 120,000 public chains were left out of co-occurrence clustering, as were five repertoires with anomalous nucleotide sharing. Sourced from immuneACCESS, this table was stored by TCRdb with only in-frame sequences that have V and J called. A share of the clones is absent; for the studies checked, an unresolved V gene accounts for under half, and the remainder has no known explanation. That table is the source of V, J and clone size, and D and trimming were worked out from the DNA. The sample table contains 150,000 or so clones; only one count was recorded for 75% to 80% of them. The ten largest clonotypes hold more than 12% of the sample.

V drops 4 bases and J drops 2 bases, leaving 11 bases in between. Sequences MDHEN (CDR1) and SYDVKM (CDR2) are obtained from the germline V gene. The CDR3 spans 14 residues, from the cysteine through the phenylalanine. The kept DNA is CDR3 alone, 42 bases in frame from the first base. In total, 630 or so healthy bone marrow donors made up the cohort. At the time of sampling, all cohort members were nominally healthy, though unrecorded immune exposures were likely present. The donor was CMV seropositive and was included in the group of 250 to 300 seropositive cohort members. Each donor provided a peripheral blood sample, and peripheral blood mononuclear cells were used for TCR beta sequencing. Genomic DNA extraction from the blood cell samples was performed with the Qiagen DNeasy Blood Extraction Kit. Points on this clone: The antigen it binds to is not known. Base qualities are not provided; no much larger clone lies one nucleotide away.

The V gene is TRBV28 and the J gene is TRBJ2-5; the D gene is not confidently resolved. The specimen sequenced was PBMCs. The clonotype originates from a man aged 50-60 years in good health and CMV-seropositive. The CDR3: CASSSTETQETQYF. The DNA reads TGTGCCAGCAGTTCTACAGAGACACAAGAGACCCAGTACTTC. Supplemented by the reference TRBV28 and TRBJ2-5 proteins around the CDR3, the complete variable domain is DVKVTQSSRYLVKRTGEKVFLECVQDMDHENMFWYRQDPGLGLRLIYFSYDVKMKEKGDIPEGYSVSREKKERFSLILESASTNQTSMYLCASSSTETQETQYFGPGTRLLVL.